These 20 T cell receptor beta chains were sequenced from one sample in a study of shared clonotypes between healthy human individuals. Terminally differentiated effector memory CD45RA+ cells were excluded from the naive CD8 cells, which were CD45RO-negative and positively selected for CCR7. TCRdb keeps only in-frame clones here, not all; method: immunoSEQ multiplex PCR. The sample lists millions of clones, roughly 94% occurring once. Sequences were obtained from naive CD8+ T cells sorted from blood. These receptors were obtained from a man between 18 and 35 years old in good health.

This rearrangement joins TRBV6-5 to TRBJ2-7; no clear D gene. Germline CDR1 and CDR2: MNHEY and SVGAGI. This CDR3 is built from 14 residues. V was cut by 4 bases and J by 3 bases, with 13 bases left in between. The CDR3 DNA is TGTGCCAGCAGTTTAGATCCTCTGAACTACGAGCAGTACTTC. This translates into CASSLDPLNYEQYF.

V is TRBV5-3 and J is TRBJ2-7; possibly TRBD1 for D (6 bases). Being an ORF, TRBV5-3 has a function that is uncertain. The CDR3 spans 15 residues. V lost 4 bases, J lost 3 bases, and 17 bases lay in between. The CDR3 DNA reads as TGTGCCAGAAGCCCGGTCAAAAGGGACATCTACGAGCAGTACTTC. Its protein product is CARSPVKRDIYEQYF.

CDR3 bases: TGTGCCAGCAGCTTAGCGTGGGACAGGGTACCGAACACTGAAGCTTTCTTT. Its protein is CASSLAWDRVPNTEAFF. The V call is TRBV7-9, the J call TRBJ1-1; 9 positions agree with TRBD1. Germline CDR1 reads SEHNR; CDR2 reads FQNEAQ (reference sequence). Losses at the gene ends were 0 bases for V and 1 base for J; bases not matched to a gene: 6. This CDR3 has 17 amino acids.

The table lists this clone with a few counts. V usage is TRBV2 and J usage is TRBJ2-7; D ambiguous. CDR1 SNHLY and CDR2 FYNNEI come from the germline V gene. The CDR3 sequence is 12 residues long. Trimming removed 6 bases at V and 6 bases at J, with 12 bases between. CDR3 loop: CASSSAYGEQYF. The CDR3 coding sequence is TGTGCCAGCAGCAGTGCCTATGGCGAGCAGTACTTC.

The chain combines TRBV19 with TRBJ2-7; 10 bases map to TRBD1. Germline CDR1 LNHDA, CDR2 SQIVND (reference sequence). V lost 1 base, J lost 5 bases, and 11 bases stayed unmatched. The CDR3 loop spans 17 amino acids. The CDR3 loop is CASSIGFVGQGTHEQYF. CDR3 DNA: TGTGCCAGTAGTATAGGTTTTGTGGGACAGGGGACCCACGAGCAGTACTTC.

This chain uses TRBV6-5 with TRBJ2-3; tentative D call: TRBD2 (6 bases). The germline V gene encodes CDR1 MNHEY and CDR2 SVGAGI. V lost 6 bases and J lost 4, with 17 bases in between. CDR3 length: 15 amino acids. The CDR3 region has the DNA TGTGCCAGCAGCACCCGTAGCGGCGGGTCAGATACGCAGTATTTT. It is translated as CASSTRSGGSDTQYF.

V gene TRBV11-2 combines with J gene TRBJ2-3, with D perhaps matching TRBD1 (6 bases). This CDR3 is 16 amino acids long. The germline V and J ends were trimmed by 5 bases and 5 bases, with 20 bases remaining between them. CDR1 SGHAT and CDR2 FQNNGV come from the germline V gene. The CDR3 coding sequence is TGTGCCAGCAGCGAGGTGGGGGACACCTTCATAGATACGCAGTATTTT. It specifies CASSEVGDTFIDTQYF.

As DNA, the CDR3 is TGTGCCAGCAGCTTACAGCAAAGCGAGCAGTACTTC. Protein sequence: CASSLQQSEQYF. This chain joins TRBV11-2 and TRBJ2-7; D is ambiguous. The CDR3 has 12 residues. Between the trimmed V and J ends, which lost 2 bases and 6 bases, there was a span of 8 bases. Germline CDR1 is SGHAT and CDR2 is FQNNGV.

This clone was observed a single time. The chain carries TRBV19 and TRBJ1-2, with D possibly TRBD1 on 5 matching bases. The CDR3 covers 13 residues. Trimming cost V 6 bases and J 3 bases, with 11 bases left between them. Germline-derived CDR1 and CDR2 are LNHDA and SQIVND (reference sequence). In DNA, the CDR3 is TGTGCCAGTAGCGACAGTTACCACTATGGCTACACCTTC. This encodes CASSDSYHYGYTF.

This clone came up once. The chain recombines TRBV6-1 with TRBJ2-7; D might be TRBD1 (5 bases). This CDR3 spans 14 amino acids. Trimming stripped 3 bases from V and 2 bases from J, with 11 bases between. Germline-derived CDR1 and CDR2 are MNHNS and SASEGT. Here the CDR3 reads CASSDPTETYEQYF. As DNA, the CDR3 is TGTGCCAGCAGTGACCCGACAGAGACCTACGAGCAGTACTTC.

Comment on this clone: Other DNA sequences in the same sample also yield this CDR3. CDR3 sequence reads: CASSYSFGSSYEQYF. The CDR3 coding sequence is TGTGCCAGCAGTTACTCCTTCGGGTCCTCCTACGAGCAGTACTTC. This chain links TRBV6-5 with TRBJ2-7; no clear D gene. CDR3 length equals 15 residues. Trimming took 0 bases from V and 0 from J, leaving 9 bases between them. Germline V gives CDR1 MNHEY, CDR2 SVGAGI.

This clone was seen a handful of times. The chain carries TRBV4-1 and TRBJ1-5, with unresolved D. Trimming left V 4 bases short and J 7 bases short, with 11 bases between. Germline-derived CDR1 and CDR2 are MGHRA and YSYEKL. This CDR3 is built from 13 residues. The DNA for the CDR3 is TGCGCCAGCAGCCTTGATATCGGGCAGCCCCAGCATTTT. This sequence encodes CASSLDIGQPQHF.

The chain has TRBV5-8 and TRBJ1-4; 12 bases are shared with TRBD1. The CDR3 has 15 amino acids. Per the germline V gene, CDR1 is SGHTS and CDR2 is YDEGEE. With 3 bases clipped from V and 8 bases from J, the junction kept 5 bases outside the gene matches. CDR3 in DNA: TGTGCCAGCAGCTGGACCGGGACAGGGGGCGAAAAACTGTTTTTT. It translates to CASSWTGTGGEKLFF.

The chain links TRBV14 to TRBJ2-7; TRBD1 matches at 7 bases. This CDR3 is 16 amino acids long. The germline CDR1 and CDR2 sequences are SGHDN and FVKESK. V shed 1 base, J shed 0 bases, and the junction held 6 bases outside the gene matches. The chain's CDR3 is CASSQGTGISSYEQYF. The CDR3, as DNA: TGTGCCAGCAGCCAAGGGACAGGCATTAGCTCCTACGAGCAGTACTTC.

The rearrangement links TRBV7-9 to TRBJ1-2; 7 bases are a match to TRBD1. The CDR3 covers 15 residues. V lost 5 bases to trimming and J lost 4 bases; unmatched junction nucleotides: 10. In germline, CDR1 is SEHNR, CDR2 FQNEAQ (reference sequence). The chain's CDR3 is CASSPLQGHLYGYTF. The CDR3 DNA reads TGTGCCAGCAGCCCGTTACAGGGGCACCTCTATGGCTACACCTTC.

The J gene is TRBJ2-2, the V gene TRBV30; D possibly uses TRBD1 or TRBD2 (6 bases each). This CDR3 contains 13 residues. Germline V gene sequence: CDR1 GTSNPN, CDR2 SVGIG (reference sequence). The V end lost 1 base, the J end lost 6 bases, and 9 bases lay between the germline ends. In DNA form, the CDR3 reads TGTGCCTGGAGTGCTGGGGGGCCCGGGGAGCTGTTTTTT. Translation: CAWSAGGPGELFF.

The chain is built from TRBV11-3 and TRBJ2-2; D is possibly TRBD1 (6 bases). V was cut by 4 bases and J by 6 bases, with 12 bases left in between. This CDR3 is 14 amino acids long. Germline loops: CDR1 SGHNT, CDR2 YENEEA. In DNA, the CDR3 is TGTGCCAGCAGCTCAACACAGGGTCCCGGGGAGCTGTTTTTT. Protein: CASSSTQGPGELFF. Variable domain in full (rest from reference TRBV11-3 and TRBJ2-2): EAGVVQSPRYKIIEKKQPVAFWCNPISGHNTLYWYLQNLGQGPELLIRYENEEAVDDSQLPKDRFSAERLKGVDSTLKIQPAELGDSAVYLCASSSTQGPGELFFGEGSRLTVL.

The rearrangement links TRBV12-5 to TRBJ2-1; TRBD2 matches 12 bases. CDR1 is LGHNT and CDR2 is FRNRAP in the germline V gene. The J segment lost 4 bases and the V segment lost 5 bases, leaving 0 bases of the junction unmatched. CDR3 size: 14 residues. The CDR3 reads CASGTSGGYNEQFF. For the CDR3, the DNA is TGTGCTAGTGGTACTAGCGGGGGGTACAATGAGCAGTTCTTC.

A single count supports this clone. The rearrangement joins TRBV5-8 to TRBJ2-3; 7 nucleotides align to TRBD2. V gave up 7 bases and J gave up 0 bases; unmatched junction bases: 11. The CDR3 loop spans 16 amino acids. CDR1 and CDR2 from the germline V gene are SGHTS and YDEGEE. The CDR3 spells CASPLRGGPSTDTQYF. DNA of the CDR3: TGTGCCAGCCCGCTTAGGGGAGGGCCTAGCACAGATACGCAGTATTTT.

The chain carries TRBV4-3 and TRBJ2-7; 9 bases line up with TRBD1. The CDR3 totals 16 residues. CDR1 LGHNA and CDR2 YSLEER come from the germline V gene. After removal of 3 bases from V and 4 bases from J, the junction contained 10 bases not matched to a gene. Here the CDR3 reads CASSQGPGQGLYEQYF. The CDR3 DNA is TGCGCCAGCAGCCAGGGACCGGGACAGGGACTTTACGAGCAGTACTTC.